Listed here are 29 T cell receptor beta chains from one sample, sequenced in a study of blood T cell repertoires in COVID-19. Assay: immunoSEQ multiplex PCR; the TCRdb copy retains only in-frame clones and omits some. The data hold 70,000 to 90,000 clones, with 80% to 90% observed a single time. The sequencing input was peripheral blood. The receptors were gathered from a human donor in a cohort sampled during active COVID-19.

The rearrangement links TRBV19 to TRBJ2-5; TRBD2 aligns across 12 bases. CDR1 and CDR2 (germline): LNHDA, SQIVND (reference sequence). This CDR3 is built from 15 residues. J gave up 5 bases and V 10 bases, and 11 bases lay outside the gene matches. In DNA, the CDR3 is TGTGCCACTAAGACTAGCGGGAGTCCGGCGGAGACCCAGTACTTC. Amino acid sequence: CATKTSGSPAETQYF.

The rearrangement joins TRBV24-1 to TRBJ2-1, with 8 bases lining up with TRBD2. CDR1 and CDR2 (germline): KGHDR, SFDVKD. V lost 8 bases and J lost 6; bases outside the gene matches: 8. The CDR3 is made up of 14 amino acids. CDR3 in amino acids: CATKSGGPGNEQFF. The CDR3 bases are TGTGCCACCAAATCGGGGGGGCCCGGCAATGAGCAGTTCTTC.

The chain combines TRBV18 with TRBJ2-1; 7 bases are shared with TRBD1. Looked up from germline, CDR1 is KGHSH and CDR2 is LQKENI. After removal of 0 bases from V and 4 bases from J, the junction contained 6 bases not matched to a gene. The CDR3 contains 16 residues. This CDR3 is CASSPPATGNYNEQFF. The CDR3 coding sequence is TGTGCCAGCTCACCACCGGCGACAGGGAATTACAATGAGCAGTTCTTC.

The chain has TRBV3-1 (or the pseudogene TRBV3-2) and TRBJ1-3; the D is unclear. Trimming removed 9 bases from V and 3 bases from J, with 15 bases in between. Germline CDR1 LGHDT, CDR2 YNNKEL (reference sequence). The CDR3 is made up of 14 amino acids. CDR3 loop: CASRVGSIGNTIYF. In DNA, the CDR3 is TGTGCCAGTCGCGTAGGGAGTATTGGAAACACCATATATTTT.

The chain links TRBV3-1 (or the pseudogene TRBV3-2) to TRBJ2-3; 7 nucleotides match TRBD2. After removal of 1 base from V and 4 bases from J, the junction contained 2 bases not matched to a gene. CDR3 length equals 14 residues. CDR1 LGHDT and CDR2 YNNKEL come from the germline V gene (reference sequence). The CDR3 is CASSQGTSSDTQYF. CDR3 in DNA: TGTGCCAGCAGCCAAGGGACTAGTTCAGATACGCAGTATTTT.

This clone was counted once. The rearrangement joins TRBV14 to TRBJ2-7; D gene uncertain. The V gene lost 3 bases and the J gene lost 6 bases, with 18 bases spanning the gap. This CDR3 region has 15 residues. Germline lookup yields CDR1 SGHDN and CDR2 FVKESK. The CDR3 nucleotides are TGTGCCAGCAGCCAGGGCTTGGATGGATTTAGCGAGCAGTACTTC. This encodes CASSQGLDGFSEQYF.

The chain is built from TRBV5-1 and TRBJ2-2, with 14 positions matching TRBD2. Germline V lookup: CDR1 SGHRS, CDR2 YFSETQ. The CDR3 sequence is 16 residues long. V shed 4 bases, J shed 8 bases, and the junction held 7 bases outside the gene matches. The CDR3 sequence is CASSAGLAGVGGELFF. CDR3 bases: TGCGCCAGCAGCGCGGGACTAGCGGGAGTTGGAGGGGAGCTGTTTTTT.

The V gene is TRBV18, the J gene TRBJ1-2, with TRBD1 identical over 7 bases. Germline CDR1 reads KGHSH; CDR2 reads LQKENI. There are 14 residues in the CDR3. J lost 10 bases, V lost 4 bases, and 12 bases had no gene match. CDR3 loop: CASSQGQPAVSYTF. For the CDR3, the DNA is TGTGCCAGCTCACAGGGACAGCCGGCGGTATCCTACACCTTC.

The J gene is TRBJ1-1, the V gene TRBV3-1 (or the pseudogene TRBV3-2); D is unresolved. V shed 4 bases and J shed 5 bases, with 11 bases lying between them. This CDR3 contains 13 residues. CDR1 LGHDT and CDR2 YNNKEL come from the germline V gene (reference sequence). The CDR3 sequence: CASSRLAGTEAFF. The CDR3, as DNA: TGTGCCAGCAGCCGACTGGCCGGGACTGAAGCTTTCTTT.

The chain carries TRBV27 and TRBJ2-5; D not resolved. V was pared by 3 bases and J by 2 bases, with 7 bases between. Per germline, CDR1 MNHEY and CDR2 SMNVEV (reference sequence). The length of the CDR3 is 13 residues. CDR3 sequence reads: CASSLNRQETQYF. DNA of the CDR3: TGTGCCAGCAGTTTGAACAGACAAGAGACCCAGTACTTC.

This rearrangement joins TRBV7-2 to TRBJ2-5; TRBD2 aligns across 10 bases. The CDR3 spans 15 residues. Germline V gene lookup returns CDR1 SGHTA and CDR2 FQGNSA. V shed 5 bases and J 8 bases; nucleotides not matched to a gene: 11. CDR3 protein: CASSPSGGPKRTQYF. Here the CDR3 DNA reads TGTGCCAGCAGCCCTAGCGGGGGCCCTAAGAGAACCCAGTACTTC.

This clone was observed a handful of times. The chain couples TRBV2 to TRBJ2-5; 12 bases match TRBD2. The V segment lost 5 bases and the J segment 4 bases; nucleotides outside the gene matches: 5. Germline CDR1 reads SNHLY; CDR2 reads FYNNEI. CDR3 length equals 15 residues. The DNA of the CDR3 is TGTGCCAGCAGTCGACTAGCGGGAGAGGTAGAGACCCAGTACTTC. This encodes CASSRLAGEVETQYF. Filled out from reference TRBV2 and TRBJ2-5, the complete variable domain reads EPEVTQTPSHQVTQMGQEVILRCVPISNHLYFYWYRQILGQKVEFLVSFYNNEISEKSEIFDDQFSVERPDGSNFTLKIRSTKLEDSAMYFCASSRLAGEVETQYFGPGTRLLVL.

The chain has TRBV3-1 (or the pseudogene TRBV3-2) and TRBJ2-7; possible D gene TRBD2, 6 bases. CDR1 LGHDT and CDR2 YNNKEL come from the germline V gene (reference sequence). This CDR3 has 12 amino acids. The germline V and J ends were trimmed by 3 bases and 5 bases, with 8 bases remaining between them. The DNA for the CDR3 is TGTGCCAGCAGCCATGCTAGCGACGAGCAGTACTTC. This codes for CASSHASDEQYF.

The V and J genes are TRBV24-1 and TRBJ2-1; TRBD2 agrees at 8 bases. This CDR3 comprises 17 residues. The germline V gene encodes CDR1 KGHDR and CDR2 SFDVKD. The junction had 10 bases not matched to a gene; V was cut back by 4 bases and J by 3 bases. The CDR3 DNA reads TGTGCCACCAGTGACCCCCGGGATAGCGGGATCTACAATGAGCAGTTCTTC. It encodes CATSDPRDSGIYNEQFF.

The chain uses TRBV6-5 and TRBJ2-5, with 10 nucleotides matching TRBD2. Looked up from germline, CDR1 is MNHEY and CDR2 is SVGAGI. With 8 bases clipped from V and 6 bases from J, the junction kept 6 bases outside the gene matches. The CDR3 length is 13 residues. The CDR3 spells CASQAGGPQTQYF. The DNA of the CDR3 is TGTGCCAGCCAAGCGGGAGGGCCACAGACCCAGTACTTC.

The V call is TRBV9, the J call TRBJ1-5; D unresolved. Deletions cut 4 bases from V and 4 bases from J, with 9 bases between. This CDR3 has 13 amino acids. CDR1 is SGDLS and CDR2 is YYNGEE in the germline V gene. CDR3 in DNA: TGTGCCAGCAGCCTAGCGGGGAATCAGCCCCAGCATTTT. It encodes CASSLAGNQPQHF. Full variable domain (rest looked up from reference TRBV9 and TRBJ1-5): DSGVTQTPKHLITATGQRVTLRCSPRSGDLSVYWYQQSLDQGLQFLIQYYNGEERAKGNILERFSAQQFPDLHSELNLSSLELGDSALYFCASSLAGNQPQHFGDGTRLSIL.

The chain employs TRBV3-1 (or the pseudogene TRBV3-2) and TRBJ2-7, with TRBD1 as a possible D gene (5 bases). CDR3 length: 14 amino acids. V lost 0 bases to trimming and J lost 1 base, with 7 bases between them. CDR1 is LGHDT, CDR2 YNNKEL, per germline (reference sequence). The chain's CDR3 is CASSQDTGSYEQYF. The CDR3 nucleotides read TGTGCCAGCAGCCAAGATACAGGATCCTACGAGCAGTACTTC.

V and J are TRBV6-2 or TRBV6-3 and TRBJ2-1, with 11 bases lining up with TRBD2. CDR1 MNHEY and CDR2 SVGEGT come from the germline V gene. V was clipped by 6 bases and J by 4 bases; unmatched bases: 8. CDR3 length: 16 amino acids. The CDR3 bases are TGTGCCAGCAGCGTCACCGGGACTAGCGGATACAATGAGCAGTTCTTC. This sequence encodes CASSVTGTSGYNEQFF.

The chain employs TRBV3-1 (or the pseudogene TRBV3-2) and TRBJ1-1, with no clear D. The CDR3 length is 14 residues. Trimming removed 1 base from V and 4 bases from J, with 10 bases in between. The V gene's germline CDR1 is LGHDT and CDR2 YNNKEL (reference sequence). The CDR3 bases are TGTGCCAGCAGCCAAGGGGGAGGATTCACTGAAGCTTTCTTT. Amino acids: CASSQGGGFTEAFF.

The chain joins TRBV7-3 to TRBJ1-5; the match to TRBD1 covers 7 bases. The junction had 3 bases not matched to a gene; V was cut back by 5 bases and J by 5 bases. This CDR3 has 13 residues. CDR1 and CDR2 (germline): SGHTA, FQGTGA. Written as DNA, the CDR3 is TGTGCCAGCAGCGTAGACAGGGATCAGCCCCAGCATTTT. Translated: CASSVDRDQPQHF.

The CDR3 coding sequence is TGTGCCAGCTCACCTCGGATCGCAGGGCAAAACGACGAGCAGTACTTC. Translated: CASSPRIAGQNDEQYF. The chain employs TRBV18 and TRBJ2-7, with D maybe TRBD1 (5 bases). CDR3 length: 16 residues. Trimming took 3 bases from V and 5 from J, leaving 20 bases between them. CDR1 is KGHSH, CDR2 LQKENI, per germline.

The genes are TRBV5-5 and TRBJ1-1; tentative D call: TRBD1 (6 bases). This CDR3 is 20 amino acids long. V was shortened by 1 base and J by 0 bases, with 25 bases between the two germline ends. Germline CDR1 and CDR2: SGHKS and YYEKEE (reference sequence). The CDR3 protein is CASSLSPTGSEKKMNTEAFF. The DNA for the CDR3 is TGTGCCAGCAGCTTGTCCCCAACAGGGTCCGAGAAAAAAATGAACACTGAAGCTTTCTTT.

Details on this clone: The junction does not match germline at one end; this may be a read error. The rearrangement uses TRBV7-7 and TRBJ2-5; 9 nucleotides agree with TRBD2. Germline values: CDR1 SSHAT, CDR2 FNYEAQ (reference sequence). The CDR3 has 15 amino acids. CDR3 in amino acids: CASSKGLAGPETQYF. CDR3 nucleotide sequence: TGTGCTAGCAGCAAGGGGCTAGCGGGACCAGAGACCCAGTACTTC.

The V call is TRBV7-2, the J call TRBJ2-1, with 8 bases that match TRBD2. Trimming took 6 bases from V and 8 from J; bases not matched to a gene: 6. CDR1 SGHTA and CDR2 FQGNSA come from the germline V gene. The CDR3 runs to 13 residues. CDR3: CASRTLAGDEQFF. The CDR3 nucleotides are TGTGCCAGCAGAACTCTAGCGGGCGATGAGCAGTTCTTC.

Only one count was recorded for this clone. CDR3 DNA: TGTGCCAGCTCGCCTGACAGGGAAGCTGAAGCTTTCTTT. Translation: CASSPDREAEAFF. The chain is built from TRBV18 and TRBJ1-1, with 7 bases that match TRBD1. The CDR3 length is 13 residues. Germline CDR1 reads KGHSH; CDR2 reads LQKENI. With 6 bases clipped from V and 6 bases from J, the junction kept 7 bases outside the gene matches.

The V call is TRBV4-2, the J call TRBJ2-7, with TRBD2 matching over 7 bases. Per germline, CDR1 LGHNA and CDR2 YNFKEQ. V gave up 1 base and J gave up 0 bases; unmatched junction bases: 3. CDR3 size: 15 residues. The CDR3 sequence is CASSQGGSDSYEQYF. In nucleotides, the CDR3 is TGTGCCAGCAGCCAAGGCGGGAGCGACTCCTACGAGCAGTACTTC.

The CDR3 here is CAWGRRAGGTNEKLFF. The CDR3 DNA follows: TGTGCCTGGGGGAGACGGGCGGGTGGAACTAATGAAAAACTGTTTTTT. This chain uses TRBV30 with TRBJ1-4; D unclear. The germline gives CDR1 GTSNPN, CDR2 SVGIG (reference sequence). The CDR3 is 16 residues long. V was trimmed by 5 bases and J by 1 base, leaving 17 bases between them.

The chain recombines TRBV7-9 with TRBJ1-1; the D is unclear. V was cut by 9 bases and J by 0 bases, with 8 bases left in between. Per the germline V gene, CDR1 is SEHNR and CDR2 is FQNEAQ (reference sequence). This CDR3 has 12 amino acids. CDR3 protein: CASLALNTEAFF. DNA for the CDR3: TGTGCCAGTCTGGCATTGAACACTGAAGCTTTCTTT.

V and J are TRBV30 and TRBJ1-2, with 7 bases lining up with TRBD1. Germline CDR1 GTSNPN, CDR2 SVGIG (reference sequence). V lost 2 bases to trimming and J lost 3 bases; unmatched junction nucleotides: 6. CDR3 length: 14 residues. The CDR3 nucleotides are TGTGCCTGGAGTCCGGACAGGACTTACTATGGCTACACCTTC. Its translation is CAWSPDRTYYGYTF.